This TCR beta chain was obtained from a study of blood T cell repertoires in COVID-19 (TCRdb year 2020). Regarding the complete study: The collaborator samples originated in the United States, Italy and Spain and spanned the acute and convalescent phases of COVID-19. The material from the prospective study consisted of cDNA or gDNA derived from T cells, B-cell-depleted T cells, or PBMCs. The dataset comprised deeply sampled blood TCRbeta repertoires from subjects exposed to, actively infected with, or recovered from COVID-19. The repertoires were made available in a free public database intended to serve as a resource for research on the immune response to SARS-CoV-2. The samples were drawn from the first 160 participants of the ongoing ImmuneRACE study and from 1,254 subjects provided by 6 global collaborators. Sample metadata almost always included a de-identified subject ID, COVID-19 status, age in years and sex. Where available, HLA class I and class II types were obtained from metadata supplied by the sample provider rather than from assay-based typing.

The immunoSEQ Assay, a bias-controlled multiplex PCR, was used to amplify TCRbeta CDR3 regions from genomic DNA. As for the original processing: Nucleated cell counts per sample were estimated from amplification of reference gene primers within the assay. To quantify the absolute abundance of each unique TCRbeta CDR3 rearrangement, sequence reads were collapsed and filtered. For each sample, productive Simpson clonality was calculated as the square root of Simpson's diversity index across productive rearrangements. Drawn from immuneACCESS, this table holds only the in-frame rearrangements with V and J called that TCRdb kept. Clones are partly lost; checked studies trace under half to an unresolved V gene and leave the rest unexplained. That table is the source of V, J and clone size, and D and trimming were worked out from the DNA. The sample table shows roughly 70,000 clones, and about 69% are seen once. The ten top clones hold more than 20% of the sample.

For this clone: The specificity of this receptor is unknown. There are no base qualities to consult, and no much larger clone falls within one base.

Whole blood was collected in K2EDTA tubes by collaborating institutions according to the institutions' own protocols. Collaborator samples were shipped for TCRbeta analysis as frozen whole blood, isolated PBMCs, or DNA extracted from either sample type. Overall results and qualifications from the work: How much clinical and demographic metadata was included differed by source and by participant, and the metadata was provided uncurated.

From the germline V gene, CDR1 is MNHEY and CDR2 is SVGAGI. Trimming at the junction amounts to 0 bases on V and 0 bases on J, and the germline ends lie 3 bases apart. CDR3 length: 13 amino acids, cysteine to phenylalanine. Kept here is only the CDR3 DNA, which spans 39 bases and is read in frame from base 1. Sequenced input: peripheral blood. The chain links TRBV6-5 with TRBJ2-7, with no confident D gene call. This TCR derives from a man between 65 and 85 years old with acute or convalescent COVID-19. The sequence in DNA is TGTGCCAGCAGTTACTCCGTCTCCTACGAGCAGTACTTC. It translates as CASSYSVSYEQYF.